The subject of this entry is one T cell receptor (beta chain). This clonotype was seen just once. There is no known antigen for this receptor. The sample holds no much larger clone one base away, and base qualities are not on file. Resting on one read, the evidence is weak. These reads were obtained on an Illumina HiSeq 1500. TCRdb handled the public reads itself, with Q25 trimming in fastp and clone calling in MiXCR, and kept productive beta chains. Every CDR3 protein is listed once, alongside the most common genes and DNA of its rows. Present in this sample are nearly 700,000 distinct CDR3 sequences, around 30% of which were seen just once. The top ten clonotypes cover around a sixth of the sample. Per the publication, the treatment or condition label means: in vitro stimulation with specific CMV peptide epitopes to enrich CMV-specific T cells. This sample was included in a study of T cell repertoires in cytomegalovirus infection (dated by TCRdb to between 2018 and 2021). General notes on the study: Peptide stimulations targeted recently identified HLA-C-restricted CMV epitopes, whose presentation resists viral immunomodulation, together with well-studied HLA-B-restricted epitopes. Because public TCR beta signatures pointed to carriage of CMV infection together with the matching HLA type, the HLA type of each donor mattered for the analysis. Results and caveats for the whole study, not just this receptor: Cumulative frequency of public TCR beta family members discriminated carriers of CMV infection plus the relevant HLA type in this cohort and an independent approximately 340-donor cohort. The ex vivo response was dominated by HLA-C-restricted CMV-specific TCR beta clonotypes, which also provided the single most frequent clonotype in two of eight donors.

In the germline V gene (reference sequence), CDR1 corresponds to MNHNY and CDR2 to SVGAGI. V is clipped by 7 bases and J by 9 bases, and the sequence between their germline boundaries is 13 bases long. The cysteine opens and the phenylalanine closes a CDR3 of 12 amino acids. Of all the DNA, just the CDR3 is kept, 36 bases in frame from base 1. The rearrangement joined TRBV6-6 to TRBJ2-1; the D gene identity is not certain. The sequence was obtained from a human donor in good health (CMV status not recorded). Some clones in this sample may be carry-over from other donors' samples. The specimen was cultured PBMCs, collected from culture after CMV antigen stimulation. The DNA reads TGTGCCAGCACCTCAAACTACGGTGAGCAGTTCTTC. This sequence encodes CASTSNYGEQFF.